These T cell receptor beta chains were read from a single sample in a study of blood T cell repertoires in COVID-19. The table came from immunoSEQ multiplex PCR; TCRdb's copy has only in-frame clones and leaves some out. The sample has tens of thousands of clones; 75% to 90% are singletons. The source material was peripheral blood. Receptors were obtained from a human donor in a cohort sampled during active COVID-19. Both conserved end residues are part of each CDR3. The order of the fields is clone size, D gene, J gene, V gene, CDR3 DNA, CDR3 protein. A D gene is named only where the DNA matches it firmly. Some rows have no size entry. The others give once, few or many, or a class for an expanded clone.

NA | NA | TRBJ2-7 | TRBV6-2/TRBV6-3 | TGTGCCAGCAGTTATAGGGGCTTCGAGCAGTACTTC | CASSYRGFEQYF
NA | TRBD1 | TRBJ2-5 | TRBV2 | TGTGCCAGCAGTCGCGAGGGACAGGGGGGAGAGACCCAGTACTTC | CASSREGQGGETQYF
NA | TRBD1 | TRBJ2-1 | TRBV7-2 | TGTGCCAGCAGCCCGGGACAGGTCATCCACAATGAGCAGTTCTTC | CASSPGQVIHNEQFF
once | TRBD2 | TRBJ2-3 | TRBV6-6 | TGTGCCAGCAGAGACCTAGCGGGGGGGCCTTGGTATACGCAGTATTTT | CASRDLAGGPWYTQYF
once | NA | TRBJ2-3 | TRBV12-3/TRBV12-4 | TGTGCCAGCAAGAGCGTCTACACAGATACGCAGTATTTT | CASKSVYTDTQYF
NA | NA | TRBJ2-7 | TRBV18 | TGTACCAGCTCACCGCTTGGGGCAGCCTACGAGCAGTACTTC | CTSSPLGAAYEQYF
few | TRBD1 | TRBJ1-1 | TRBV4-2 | TGTGCCAGCAGCCAACCTCCGGGACAGGGAAGGAACACTGAAGCTTTCTTT | CASSQPPGQGRNTEAFF
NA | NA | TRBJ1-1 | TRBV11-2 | TGTGCCAGCAGCTATCAGGGGTTGAACACTGAAGCTTTCTTT | CASSYQGLNTEAFF
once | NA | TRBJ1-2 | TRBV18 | TGTGCCAGCTCACCAGGGATGGACAGCTATGGCTACACCTTC | CASSPGMDSYGYTF
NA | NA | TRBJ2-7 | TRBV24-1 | TGTGCCACCCGGGACTCAAAGGGTGAGCAGTACTTC | CATRDSKGEQYF
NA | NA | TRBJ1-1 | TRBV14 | TGTGCCAGCAGCCGAGACAGATTGAACACTGAAGCTTTCTTT | CASSRDRLNTEAFF
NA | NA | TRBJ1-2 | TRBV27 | TGTGCCACAAGATGGGGCTCTTGGGATAACTATGGCTACACCTTC | CATRWGSWDNYGYTF
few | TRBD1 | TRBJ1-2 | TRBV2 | TGTGCCAGCAGTGAATTAGTTGGACAGGGGAGTGGCTACACCTTC | CASSELVGQGSGYTF